This T cell receptor (beta chain) was documented in a study of blood T cell repertoires in COVID-19. Study as a whole: Sites across the United States, Italy and Spain contributed samples from acute and convalescent COVID-19. Nucleic acid was either cDNA or gDNA, and it came from T cells, B-cell-depleted T cells, or PBMCs.

Clones were read by immunoSEQ multiplex PCR, and TCRdb kept only the in-frame ones, dropping some. This table has under 200,000 clones, around 89% appearing once. V trimming: 4 bases; J trimming: 3 bases; junction bases outside the gene matches: 10. The CDR3 is 16 residues long. CDR1 is GTSNPN, CDR2 SVGIG, per germline (reference sequence). Recovered status applied to Cohort 3 donors who had two consecutive negative PCRs. It also applied to those with clearance or with symptom resolution. Sequencing used PBMCs or T cells enriched from blood (not recorded which). This clonotype was obtained from a woman between 50 and 59 years old who had recovered from COVID-19. The V call is TRBV30, the J call TRBJ1-2, with 11 bases aligning to TRBD1. CDR3 protein: CAWTFPGQGGDYGYTF. The CDR3 nucleotides read TGTGCCTGGACGTTCCCGGGACAGGGGGGAGACTATGGCTACACCTTC.